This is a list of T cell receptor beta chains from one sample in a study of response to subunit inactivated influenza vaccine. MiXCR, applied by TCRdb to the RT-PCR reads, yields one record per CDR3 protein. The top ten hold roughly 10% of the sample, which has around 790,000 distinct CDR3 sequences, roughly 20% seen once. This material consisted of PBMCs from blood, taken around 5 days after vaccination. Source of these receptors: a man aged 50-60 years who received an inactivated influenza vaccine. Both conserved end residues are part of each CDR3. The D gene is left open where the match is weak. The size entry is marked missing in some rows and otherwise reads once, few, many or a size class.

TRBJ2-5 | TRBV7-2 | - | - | TGTGCCAGCAGCTTCGTCTCGACCGCGCAAGAGACCCAGTACTTC | CASSFVSTAQETQYF
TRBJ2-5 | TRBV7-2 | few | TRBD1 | TGTGCCAGCAGCCACGGTTCGGGACAGGGCCAAGAGACCCAGTACTTC | CASSHGSGQGQETQYF
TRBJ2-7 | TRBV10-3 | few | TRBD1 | TGTGCCATCAGTGATTCTCACCGGACAGGGGGCTACGAGCAGTACTTC | CAISDSHRTGGYEQYF
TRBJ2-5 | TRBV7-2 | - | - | TGTGCCAGCAGCGCAACAAGGGAGACCCAGTACTTC | CASSATRETQYF
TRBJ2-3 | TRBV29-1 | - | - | TGCAGCGTTGAGGGTACAGGCAGCACAGATACGCAGTATTTT | CSVEGTGSTDTQYF
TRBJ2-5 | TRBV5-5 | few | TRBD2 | TGTGCCAGCAGCTTGGATGCTCTAGCGGGGCGGTCTAGGGAGACCCAGTACTTC | CASSLDALAGRSRETQYF
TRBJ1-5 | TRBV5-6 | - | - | TGTGCCAGCAGCTTGAGGTGGGCAGATGGTCAGCCCCAGCATTTT | CASSLRWADGQPQHF
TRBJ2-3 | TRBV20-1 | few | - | TGCAGTGCTAGAGATTCGGGTTTGGGCAGCGGGAGCACAGATACGCAGTATTTT | CSARDSGLGSGSTDTQYF
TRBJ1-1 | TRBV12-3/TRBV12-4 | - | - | TGTGCCAGCAGTTTAAGTCTAGAGGGCACTGAAGCTTTCTTT | CASSLSLEGTEAFF
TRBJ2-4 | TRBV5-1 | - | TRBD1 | TGCGCCAGCAGCTTAGGGGGCAGCCAAAACATTCAGTACTTC | CASSLGGSQNIQYF
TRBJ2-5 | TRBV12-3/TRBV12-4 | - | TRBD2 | TGTACCAGCAGTTTTCCCAAACGGGGGGAGTCACTCCAAGAGACCCAGTACTTC | CTSSFPKRGESLQETQYF
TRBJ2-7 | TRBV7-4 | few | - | TGTGCCAGCAGCCGAGTTAGTGGGAAGCCTTCCTACGAGCAGTACTTC | CASSRVSGKPSYEQYF
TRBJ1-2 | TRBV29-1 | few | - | TGCAGCGTTCCCACGGTTACTAACTATGGCTACACCTTC | CSVPTVTNYGYTF